The TCR beta chain under discussion was sequenced for a study of control samples from healthy donors and cancer patients. The V and J ends lost 3 bases and 5 bases, in that order; junction bases with no gene match: 9. Germline V gives CDR1 SGHAT, CDR2 FQNNGV. The CDR3 is made up of 16 amino acids. The assay was immunoSEQ multiplex PCR, and TCRdb's table has in-frame clones only and misses some. The repertoire holds roughly 190,000 clones, with 90% to 95% as singletons. Sequences were obtained from blood. V usage is TRBV11-2 and J usage is TRBJ2-1; 8 bases fit TRBD1. This receptor was taken from a young man in good health. DNA for the CDR3: TGTGCCAGCAGCTTTCGGACAGGGTTGAATCACAATGAGCAGTTCTTC. This gives the protein CASSFRTGLNHNEQFF.